This T cell receptor (beta chain) was found in a study of T cell responses to AZD1222 COVID-19 vaccine (dated by TCRdb to about 2021). Looking at the study overall: A total of approximately 240 trial participants underwent TCR sequencing, of whom nearly 210 received two doses of AZD1222 and roughly 25 received two doses of the MenACWY control vaccine. Enrollment into the trials was organized by age into subgroups of 18-55, 56-69 and 70-plus years, and those subgroups contained approximately 160, 26 and 62 TCR-sequenced participants, respectively.

The full study reports these points: Nearly half of unique spike-specific TCRs reportedly recognized epitopes outside regions mutated in the B.1.351 and B.1.1.7 variants. Because no day 14 peak-response samples were available, the repertoires could be characterized only after the peak T cell response. After two AZD1222 doses, spike-specific TCR breadth and depth were significantly higher than at day 0 and than in MenACWY recipients. The whole spike protein was spanned by vaccine-associated CD4 TCRs, and dominant responses were seen in regions 160-218 and 743-854. Conclusions about previously exposed vaccinees were limited because only five to seven AZD1222 recipients were SARS-CoV-2 seropositive at baseline. In the small 56-69-year group, the increase in depth fell short of significance, most likely because of low power. Participants were mostly white British, with more females than males. The authors suggested clonal diversity may have been underestimated.

Interpreted using the paper, the time point label stands for: about 28 days (+/-7) after the second vaccine dose. Explained via the paper, the treatment or condition label denotes: meningococcal conjugate vaccine given as trial control. Vaccinee samples came from UK trials COV001 and COV002, including a single-blind randomized controlled phase 2/3 trial of AZD1222 (ChAdOx1 nCoV-19) in healthy adults. Trial participant PBMC samples were collected at day 0 and day 28 after the second dose for TCRbeta chain sequencing. The germline V gene yields MDHEN for CDR1 and SYDVKM for CDR2. The trim is 2 bases for V and 9 bases for J, with a gap of 8 bases between the germline ends. The CDR3 holds 12 amino acids from the cysteine to the phenylalanine. Only the CDR3 DNA is retained, 36 bases long and in frame from the first base. A note on this clone: The clone's antigen remains unknown. Base quality data are lacking; no much larger clone is found one base away.

The CDR3 regions of human TCRbeta chains were analyzed by immunosequencing. The study's own analysis went as follows. TCRs in the repertoires were compared against a reference library of SARS-CoV-2-specific TCRs that had been generated with the MIRA antigen-specificity platform. Breadth meant the fraction of unique TCRs that were SARS-CoV-2-associated, whereas depth meant the fraction of total T cells that were SARS-CoV-2-associated. Using the MIRA data, every spike-specific TCR was mapped to the spike region that the TCR reacted to and assigned to either a CD4 or a CD8 class. Log10-transformed breadth and depth values were compared by one-way ANOVA with Sidak's multiple comparisons tests. The table comes from immuneACCESS by way of TCRdb, which keeps in-frame sequences with V and J called. Part of the clones is missing from these tables; in studies checked, under half for an unresolved V gene and the rest for unknown reasons. From that table come the V and J calls and clone size; the DNA was used to work out D and trimming. The sample records 100,000 to 150,000 clones, over 75% of which are singletons. The ten largest clones represent 4.2% of the sample.

The origin of this receptor is an adult who received the MenACWY meningococcal vaccine as a control. The V and J genes are TRBV28 and TRBJ2-1; no D segment can be confidently identified. The material was peripheral blood, obtained 28 days after the second dose of the MenACWY control vaccine. CDR3 loop: CASSLTMGEQFF. The nucleotide sequence is given as TGTGCCAGCAGTTTAACGATGGGTGAGCAGTTCTTC.